A selection of T cell receptor beta chains follows, all from one sample in a study of shared clonotypes between healthy human individuals. Assay: immunoSEQ multiplex PCR; the TCRdb copy retains only in-frame clones and omits some. The data show 2,500,000 or so clones, under 95% seen once. The material sequenced was naive CD4+ T cells from PBMCs. The receptors derive from a man between 18 and 29 years old in good health. Some clones in this sample may be carry-over from other donors' samples. CDR3s include the opening cysteine and the closing phenylalanine or tryptophan. D genes are given only for firm matches. Part of the rows lack a size; the others show once, few, many or a class for expanded clones.

j_call	d_call	clone_size	v_call	cdr3_nt	cdr3_aa
TRBJ2-5	-	-	TRBV7-2	TGTGCCAGCAGCCCCCAGGAACTACAAGAGACCCAGTACTTC	CASSPQELQETQYF
TRBJ2-7	-	-	TRBV2	TGTGCCAGCAGTGAAGCGCGAGTTACCCAGCAGTACTTC	CASSEARVTQQYF
TRBJ2-4	TRBD2	-	TRBV10-3	TGTGCCATCAGTTTAGCGGGAGGTCAGAAAAACATTCAGTACTTC	CAISLAGGQKNIQYF
TRBJ1-1	-	-	TRBV28	TGTGCCAGCAGAGAGGTCAGGGCGAACACTGAAGCTTTCTTT	CASREVRANTEAFF
TRBJ2-7	-	once	TRBV5-1	TGCGCCAGCAGTCCAACAGCGCCCTACGAGCAGTACTTC	CASSPTAPYEQYF
TRBJ2-1	TRBD1	-	TRBV4-1	TGCGCCAGCAGCCATCGTGGGCGGGACAGGGTTGGAGAGCAGTTCTTC	CASSHRGRDRVGEQFF
TRBJ1-1	TRBD1	-	TRBV30	TGTGCCTGGGGAAAGGGACAGGGGTATTATATCGGCACTGAAGCTTTCTTT	CAWGKGQGYYIGTEAFF
TRBJ2-7	-	-	TRBV6-5	TGTGCCAGCAGTTACAATCGGCAGGGCTACGAGCAGTACTTC	CASSYNRQGYEQYF
TRBJ2-5	TRBD2	-	TRBV7-9	TGTGCCAGCAGCTCTATAGCGGGAGGGCCTTTAGAGACCCAGTACTTC	CASSSIAGGPLETQYF
TRBJ2-7	TRBD2	once	TRBV10-1	TGCGCCAGCAGTCGGTTTGGGACTAGCGGTGCCTACGAGCAGTACTTC	CASSRFGTSGAYEQYF